This TCR beta chain appears in the sequencing data of a study of blood T cell repertoires in COVID-19. The CDR3 has 14 residues. After removal of 6 bases from V and 2 bases from J, the junction contained 6 bases not matched to a gene. Per germline, CDR1 KGHSH and CDR2 LQKENI. Which cohort a participant joined came from the clinical history participants gave. Measured with immunoSEQ multiplex PCR; TCRdb has only the in-frame clones, and not every one. Of about 270,000 clones in the sample, approximately 90% were seen once. This chain connects TRBV18 to TRBJ2-7, with 8 bases lining up with TRBD1. The source of this sequence is a middle-aged man who had been exposed to COVID-19. The sequenced sample was PBMCs or T cells enriched from blood (not recorded which). The CDR3 DNA follows: TGTGCCAGCTCCGAGACAGGGGACCCCTACGAGCAGTACTTC. Translated, it gives CASSETGDPYEQYF.